The T cell receptor (beta chain) under discussion was sequenced for a study of molecular identifiers for immune sequencing clone quantification. Library preparation followed earlier protocols using designated TCR primers. A single record per CDR3 protein comes from TCRdb applying MiXCR to the PCR reads. The data show approximately 590,000 distinct CDR3 sequences, roughly 27% seen once. In its sample, this clonotype was seen many times. This CDR3 has 19 amino acids. Germline loops: CDR1 MDHEN, CDR2 SYDVKM. The ends lost 6 bases at V and 5 bases at J; junction bases unmatched: 16. Sorting defined naive CD8 T cells as CD8+CD4-CCR7+CD45RA+.

The sequence came from a human donor in good health. Some libraries in this study had Jurkat cell RNA spiked in. Specimen: naive CD8+ T cells from blood, with Jurkat cell RNA spiked in. The subset: FACS-sorted CD8+CD4-CCR7+CD45RA+ naive T cells. The genes are TRBV28 and TRBJ2-1, with 13 bases fitting TRBD2. This CDR3 is CASRTGTSGARFGDNEQFF. The DNA of the CDR3 is TGTGCCAGCAGAACCGGGACTAGCGGGGCCCGGTTTGGGGACAATGAGCAGTTCTTC. Variable domain in full (rest from reference TRBV28 and TRBJ2-1): DVKVTQSSRYLVKRTGEKVFLECVQDMDHENMFWYRQDPGLGLRLIYFSYDVKMKEKGDIPEGYSVSREKKERFSLILESASTNQTSMYLCASRTGTSGARFGDNEQFFGPGTRLTVL.